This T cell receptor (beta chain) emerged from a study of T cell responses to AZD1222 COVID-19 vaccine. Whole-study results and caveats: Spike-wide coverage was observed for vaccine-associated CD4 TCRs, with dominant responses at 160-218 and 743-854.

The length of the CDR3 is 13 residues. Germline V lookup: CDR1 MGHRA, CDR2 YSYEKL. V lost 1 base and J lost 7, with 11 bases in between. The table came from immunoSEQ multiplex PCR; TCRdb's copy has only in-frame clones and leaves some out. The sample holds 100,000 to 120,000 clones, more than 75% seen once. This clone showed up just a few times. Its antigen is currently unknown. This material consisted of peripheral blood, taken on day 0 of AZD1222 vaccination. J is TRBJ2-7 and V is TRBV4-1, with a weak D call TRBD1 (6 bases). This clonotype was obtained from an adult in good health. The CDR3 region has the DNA TGCGCCAGCAGCCAAGTGGGGGCAAGGGAGCAGTACTTC. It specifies CASSQVGAREQYF.